These T cell receptor beta chains were read from a single sample in a study of human T cells and chemical hapten exposure. TCRdb reanalysed the RACE reads using MiXCR and keeps one entry per CDR3 protein. The table includes 85,000 to 95,000 distinct CDR3 sequences, about 10% detected once. Sequenced material: whole blood, taken in connection with sensitization to the hapten diphenylcyclopropenone (DPC). These receptors all stem from a man aged 35-49 years with alopecia areata. Some clones in this sample may be carry-over from other donors' samples. The CDR3 runs from the conserved cysteine through the conserved F or W. The D gene is left open where the match is weak. A clone size is listed for some rows: how often the clone was seen (once, few, many), or a class if it is expanded.

V gene	J gene	D gene	clone size	CDR3 DNA	CDR3 protein
TRBV2	TRBJ2-3	NA	NA	TGTGCCAGCAGTGCTAGCACAGATACGCAGTATTTT	CASSASTDTQYF
TRBV5-4	TRBJ2-3	NA	NA	TGTGCCAGCAGCTTGATTGAGGGGGCAGATACGCAGTATTTT	CASSLIEGADTQYF
TRBV5-1	TRBJ2-3	TRBD1	few	TGCGCCAGCAGCTGGACAGGGGGCAGGGCTCCAGATACGCAGTATTTT	CASSWTGGRAPDTQYF
TRBV10-3	TRBJ2-1	TRBD2	few	TGTGCCATCAGTGACGGGACTAGCGCCGACAATGAGCAGTTCTTC	CAISDGTSADNEQFF
TRBV29-1	TRBJ2-2	TRBD2	NA	TGCAGCTACACTAGCGCCTACACCGGGGAGCTGTTTTTT	CSYTSAYTGELFF
TRBV13	TRBJ2-5	TRBD1	few	TGTGCCAGCAGCCAGACTGACAGGGGTTTTGCAGAGACCCAGTACTTC	CASSQTDRGFAETQYF
TRBV4-2	TRBJ1-4	NA	NA	TGTGCCAGCAGCCAAGTAAGCACAGGAACTAATGAAAAACTGTTTTTT	CASSQVSTGTNEKLFF
TRBV7-9	TRBJ2-1	TRBD2	few	TGTGCCAGCAGGGCTTCAGCGGGAGGGAACAATGAGCAGTTCTTC	CASRASAGGNNEQFF
TRBV7-9	TRBJ2-3	NA	few	TGTGCCAGCAGCTTACTCCGTGATACGCAGTATTTT	CASSLLRDTQYF
TRBV6-2/TRBV6-3	TRBJ2-2	NA	few	TGTGCCAGCAGTTACTCGGGACTGGTGAACACCGGGGAGCTGTTTTTT	CASSYSGLVNTGELFF
TRBV28	TRBJ1-2	NA	NA	TGTGCCAGCAGTTTAAAGGGGAAAAACTATGGCTACACCTTC	CASSLKGKNYGYTF
TRBV7-3	TRBJ2-3	TRBD2	few	TGTGCCAGCAGCACTGGACTAGCGGGAGAGAGAGATACGCAGTATTTT	CASSTGLAGERDTQYF
TRBV4-3	TRBJ1-4	NA	many	TGCGCCAGCAGCAGACAGGTCGGGACTAATGAAAAACTGTTTTTT	CASSRQVGTNEKLFF
TRBV6-5	TRBJ1-1	NA	many	TGTGCCAGCAGTTACTTGGCAGGGGTGAGAACTGAAGCTTTCTTT	CASSYLAGVRTEAFF
TRBV7-6	TRBJ2-3	NA	few	TGTGCCAGCAGCTTAGTGACTACTAGCACAGATACGCAGTATTTT	CASSLVTTSTDTQYF
TRBV3-2	TRBJ2-7	NA	NA	TGTGCCAGCAGCCAAGATCCCACAGGGAAGTCCTACGAGCAGTACTTC	CASSQDPTGKSYEQYF
TRBV7-2	TRBJ1-5	NA	NA	TGTGCCAGCAGCTTCTCGATCAGGACGGACAATCAGCCCCAGCATTTT	CASSFSIRTDNQPQHF
TRBV29-1	TRBJ2-1	TRBD2	medium-sized	TGCAGCGTCCCCACCTCTAGCGGGAGTAATGAGCAGTTCTTC	CSVPTSSGSNEQFF
TRBV6-2/TRBV6-3	TRBJ1-1	NA	NA	TGTGCCACCTCCCGGGGCTTACTTGAAGCTTTCTTT	CATSRGLLEAFF
TRBV24-1	TRBJ1-1	NA	many	TGTGCCACCAGTGATCCCTACCCCATAGGGACAACCCAGAACACTGAAGCTTTCTTT	CATSDPYPIGTTQNTEAFF
TRBV7-2	TRBJ2-7	NA	few	TGTGCCAGCAGCTTAAGGCCTAGCGCCGACTACGAGCAGTACTTC	CASSLRPSADYEQYF
TRBV5-5	TRBJ1-2	TRBD1	few	TGTGCCAGCAGCCTACAGGGACAGGGCTACACCTTC	CASSLQGQGYTF
TRBV20-1	TRBJ2-2	TRBD2	many	TGCAGTGCTAGCGGGCTGGGACTAGGGGCGAACACCGGGGAGCTGTTTTTT	CSASGLGLGANTGELFF
TRBV9	TRBJ2-2	TRBD2	NA	TGTGCCAGCAGCGTAGTAGTAGGGACTAGCGGGAGGTCGAACACCGGGGAGCTGTTTTTT	CASSVVVGTSGRSNTGELFF
TRBV10-3	TRBJ1-2	NA	NA	TGTGCCACCCATCACAGGAACTATGGCTACACCTTC	CATHHRNYGYTF
TRBV28	TRBJ2-6	NA	few	TGTGCCAGCAGTTTAACGGTTTTTGGGGCCAACGTCCTGACTTTC	CASSLTVFGANVLTF
TRBV5-1	TRBJ2-5	NA	few	TGCGCCAGCAGGACCGGGACTCAAGAGACCCAGTACTTC	CASRTGTQETQYF
TRBV12-3/TRBV12-4	TRBJ2-7	NA	few	TGTGCCAGCAGTTTTGGGGCAGGCTCCTACGAGCAGTACTTC	CASSFGAGSYEQYF
TRBV6-5	TRBJ1-5	NA	few	TGTGCCAGCAGTAACCGGTGGGGTGGCAATCAGCCCCAGCATTTT	CASSNRWGGNQPQHF
TRBV28	TRBJ2-3	NA	many	TGTGCCAGCAGTTCCCTGTCGCTAGTTGATACGCAGTATTTT	CASSSLSLVDTQYF
TRBV14	TRBJ2-3	NA	few	TGTGCCAGCAGCCAAGTGCGGGCCAGCACAGATACGCAGTATTTT	CASSQVRASTDTQYF
TRBV4-1	TRBJ2-3	NA	NA	TGCGCCAGCAGCCAAGTTGAGGGTAATACGCAGTATTTT	CASSQVEGNTQYF
TRBV27	TRBJ1-4	TRBD1	many	TGTGCCAGCAGTTTACAGGGGGCGGGGGAAAAACTGTTTTTT	CASSLQGAGEKLFF
TRBV7-3	TRBJ1-5	NA	many	TGTGCCAGCAGCCTCAATAGCCTTAGCAATCAGCCCCAGCATTTT	CASSLNSLSNQPQHF
TRBV6-5	TRBJ2-7	NA	few	TGTGCCAGCAGCCCGAACGGGGGATTCTACGAGCAGTACTTC	CASSPNGGFYEQYF
TRBV28	TRBJ2-1	NA	NA	TGTGCCAGCTCAACCGGACGAAAATACAATGAGCAGTTCTTC	CASSTGRKYNEQFF
TRBV6-6	TRBJ1-1	NA	NA	TGTGCCAGCCACCCAGGGAACACTGAAGCTTTCTTT	CASHPGNTEAFF
TRBV20-1	TRBJ2-1	NA	NA	TGCAGTGCTACCATATCGAGGACTTATGAGCAGTTCTTC	CSATISRTYEQFF
TRBV5-1	TRBJ2-5	TRBD1	few	TGCGCCAGCAGCTTGGAAGGGACAGGGGTCAAAGAGACCCAGTACTTC	CASSLEGTGVKETQYF
TRBV18	TRBJ2-5	NA	NA	TGTGCCAGCTCACCACTGGACCGCCAAGAGACCCAGTACTTC	CASSPLDRQETQYF
TRBV4-3	TRBJ2-1	NA	NA	TGCGCCAGCAGCCACGAGGGGACCGTCGGAATACTCTTC	CASSHEGTVGILF
TRBV6-5	TRBJ1-2	TRBD1	few	TGTGCCAGCAGTTACGCCAGGGGGTCCTATGGCTACACCTTC	CASSYARGSYGYTF
TRBV20-1	TRBJ2-3	TRBD1	few	TGCAGTGCACGGGACAGGGCCGGCACAGATACGCAGTATTTT	CSARDRAGTDTQYF
TRBV29-1	TRBJ2-3	TRBD2	few	TGCAGCGTTGATGGGCTAGCGGGAGAAGATACGCAGTATTTT	CSVDGLAGEDTQYF
TRBV9	TRBJ2-1	TRBD1	many	TGTGCCAGCAGCGCACGGGACAGGGGTACCGATGAGCAGTTCTTC	CASSARDRGTDEQFF
TRBV5-5	TRBJ1-6	TRBD1	many	TGTGCCAGCAGCTTGCAGGGGGCACAGAATTCACCCCTCCACTTT	CASSLQGAQNSPLHF
TRBV6-6	TRBJ2-1	NA	few	TGTGCCAGCAGTTATACCGAGCAGTTCTTC	CASSYTEQFF
TRBV6-2/TRBV6-3	TRBJ1-1	NA	NA	TGTGCCACTCGCCGGGCGGCGGGGTACACTGAAGCTTTCTTT	CATRRAAGYTEAFF
TRBV18	TRBJ1-5	TRBD1	NA	TGTGCCAGCTCACCTATGCGGACAGGGAGCAATCAGCCCCAGCATTTT	CASSPMRTGSNQPQHF
TRBV7-6	TRBJ1-4	TRBD1	many	TGTGCCAGCAGCCAACGACAGGGATATAATGAAAAACTGTTTTTT	CASSQRQGYNEKLFF
TRBV6-5	TRBJ2-5	NA	few	TGTGCCAGCAGCAACGGGGGCCTGGAGACCCAGTACTTC	CASSNGGLETQYF
TRBV5-1	TRBJ2-3	NA	NA	TGCGCCAGCAGCTTGATTCAGGTGACTGATACGCAGTATTTT	CASSLIQVTDTQYF
TRBV7-2	TRBJ1-6	TRBD1	NA	TGTGCCAGCAGCTTAGAGACCGGGACAGGGGAAATACCCCTCCACTTT	CASSLETGTGEIPLHF
TRBV29-1	TRBJ2-3	NA	NA	TGCAGCGTCGGAGTAGCGCTAAGCACAGATACGCAGTATTTT	CSVGVALSTDTQYF
TRBV20-1	TRBJ2-5	TRBD2	NA	TGCAGTGCTAGGACTAGCGGGAGCTTCCAAGAGACCCAGTACTTC	CSARTSGSFQETQYF
TRBV9	TRBJ1-1	NA	many	TGTGCCAGCAGCGTAGGGGAGAACACTGAAGCTTTCTTT	CASSVGENTEAFF
TRBV11-3	TRBJ2-2	NA	NA	TGTGCCAGCAGCAACCGTGGGGCCGGGGAGCTGTTTTTT	CASSNRGAGELFF
TRBV30	TRBJ2-3	TRBD1	NA	TGTGCCTGGTCGGGGACAGCAACAATTACGCAGTATTTT	CAWSGTATITQYF
TRBV3-1	TRBJ2-2	TRBD1	NA	TGTGCCAGCAGCCCAGGGGGCTCGGGCACCGGGGAGCTGTTTTTT	CASSPGGSGTGELFF